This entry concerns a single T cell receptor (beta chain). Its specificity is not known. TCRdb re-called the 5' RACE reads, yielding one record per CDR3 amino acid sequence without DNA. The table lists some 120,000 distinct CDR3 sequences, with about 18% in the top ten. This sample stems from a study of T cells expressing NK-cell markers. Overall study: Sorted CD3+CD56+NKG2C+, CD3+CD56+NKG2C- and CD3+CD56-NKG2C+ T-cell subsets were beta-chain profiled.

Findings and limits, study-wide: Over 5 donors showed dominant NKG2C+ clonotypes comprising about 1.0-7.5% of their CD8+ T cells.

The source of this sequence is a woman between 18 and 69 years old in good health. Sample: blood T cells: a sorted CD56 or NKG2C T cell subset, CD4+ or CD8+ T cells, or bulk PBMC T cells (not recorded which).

The chain's CDR3 is CASSQDRGTYTDTQYF. The chain couples TRBV4-2 to TRBJ2-3; the D gene TCRdb calls, TRBD1, cannot be checked with no DNA. The CDR3 is made up of 16 amino acids. Per germline, CDR1 LGHNA and CDR2 YNFKEQ.